This TCR beta chain was found in a study of shared clonotypes between healthy human individuals. Regarding the study as a whole: In several donors, 4.5% to 5.5% of naive CD4 clonotypes appeared in common.

With respect to this clone: Its antigen is unidentified.

As defined, naive CD8 cells were CD45RO-negative and positively selected for CCR7, with terminally differentiated effector memory CD45RA+ cells excluded. Sequenced by immunoSEQ multiplex PCR; TCRdb stores in-frame clones only, minus some. The repertoire holds a few million clones, roughly 93% seen once, with over 1.5% in the top ten. The sequence was obtained from a man between 18 and 29 years old in good health. Some clones in this sample may be carry-over from other donors' samples. Sample: naive CD8+ T cells from PBMCs.

This CDR3 reads CASSDEVGSTEAFF. Here the CDR3 DNA reads TGTGCCAGCAGTGATGAGGTAGGGAGCACTGAAGCTTTCTTT. The chain joins TRBV6-1 to TRBJ1-1; D is unclear. The V end was cut by 3 bases, the J end by 4 bases, with 12 bases between. CDR3 length: 14 amino acids. Germline values: CDR1 MNHNS, CDR2 SASEGT.